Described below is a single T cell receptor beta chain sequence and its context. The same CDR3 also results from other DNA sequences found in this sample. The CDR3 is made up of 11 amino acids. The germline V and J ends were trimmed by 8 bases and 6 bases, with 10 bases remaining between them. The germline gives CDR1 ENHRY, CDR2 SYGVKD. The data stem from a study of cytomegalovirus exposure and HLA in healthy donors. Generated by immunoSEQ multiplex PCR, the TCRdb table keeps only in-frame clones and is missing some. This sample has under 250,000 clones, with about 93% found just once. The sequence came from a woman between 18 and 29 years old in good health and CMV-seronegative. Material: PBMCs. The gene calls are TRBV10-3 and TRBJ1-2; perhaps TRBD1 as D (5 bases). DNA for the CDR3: TGTGCCATCGGGCCGGGGGATGGCTACACCTTC. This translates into CAIGPGDGYTF.